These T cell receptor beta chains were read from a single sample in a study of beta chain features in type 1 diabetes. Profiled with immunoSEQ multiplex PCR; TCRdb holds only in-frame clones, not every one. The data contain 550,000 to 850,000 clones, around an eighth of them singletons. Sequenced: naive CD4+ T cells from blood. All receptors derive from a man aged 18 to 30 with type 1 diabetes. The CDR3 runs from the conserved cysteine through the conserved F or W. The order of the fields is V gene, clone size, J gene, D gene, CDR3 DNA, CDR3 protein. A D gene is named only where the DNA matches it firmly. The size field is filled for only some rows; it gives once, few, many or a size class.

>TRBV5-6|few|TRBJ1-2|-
TGTGCCAGCAGCCCCGGGGCAGAGGACTATGGCTACACCTTC
CASSPGAEDYGYTF
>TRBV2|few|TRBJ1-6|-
TGTGCCAGCAGTGTTACAAGCTCCTATAATTCACCCCTCCACTTT
CASSVTSSYNSPLHF
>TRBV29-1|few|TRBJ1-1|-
TGCAGCGTTAGTGGCCGTATGAACACTGAAGCTTTCTTT
CSVSGRMNTEAFF
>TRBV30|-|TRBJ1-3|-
TGTGCCTGGAGTACGACTCTCGGAAACACCATATATTTT
CAWSTTLGNTIYF
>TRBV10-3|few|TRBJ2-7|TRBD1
TGTGCCATCAGTGACAGGGGGACCTACGAGCAGTACTTC
CAISDRGTYEQYF
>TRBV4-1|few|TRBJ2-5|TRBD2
TGCGCCAGCAGCCAAGGACTAGCTCCCGTTCAAGAGACCCAGTACTTC
CASSQGLAPVQETQYF
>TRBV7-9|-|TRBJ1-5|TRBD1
TGTGCCAGCAGCTTAGCCGGGACAGGGGGCCAAAGGGGGCCCCAGCATTTT
CASSLAGTGGQRGPQHF
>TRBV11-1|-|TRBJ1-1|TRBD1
TGTGCCAGCAGCTTAAGGGGACAGGGAGACACTGAAGCTTTCTTT
CASSLRGQGDTEAFF
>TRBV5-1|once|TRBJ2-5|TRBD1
TGCGCCAGCAGCCCCCAGGGGGCTAGCAGGGAGACCCAGTACTTC
CASSPQGASRETQYF
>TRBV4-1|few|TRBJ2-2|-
TGCGCCAGCAGCCAAGGACTAGCGAACACCGGGGAGCTGTTTTTT
CASSQGLANTGELFF
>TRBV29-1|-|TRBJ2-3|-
TGCAGCGTTGAACGAGGGGGGGACCTCACAGATACGCAGTATTTT
CSVERGGDLTDTQYF
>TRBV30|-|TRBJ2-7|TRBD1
TGTGCCTGGGAAAGGGACAGCTCCTACGAGCAGTACTTC
CAWERDSSYEQYF
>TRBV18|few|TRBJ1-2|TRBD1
TGTGCCAGCTCACCATTACAGGGGCCCTCTAACACCTATGGCTACACCTTC
CASSPLQGPSNTYGYTF
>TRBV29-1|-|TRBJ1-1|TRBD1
TGCAGCGTTGAGGCTACCACAGGGGCTGAAGCTTTCTTT
CSVEATTGAEAFF
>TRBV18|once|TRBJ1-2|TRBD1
TGTGCCAGCTCACCCCTCTTGGAGACAGGGGACTATGGCTACACCTTC
CASSPLLETGDYGYTF
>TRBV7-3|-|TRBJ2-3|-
TGTGCCAGCAGCCCTCAGGGGCCCTCTAGCACAGATACGCAGTATTTT
CASSPQGPSSTDTQYF
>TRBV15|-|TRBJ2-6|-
TGTGCCACCAGCAGAGAAGGATCTGGGGCCAACGTCCTGACTTTC
CATSREGSGANVLTF
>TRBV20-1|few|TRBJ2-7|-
TGCAGTGCTCCCGATGGCACCGAGCAGTACTTC
CSAPDGTEQYF